The rows below give T cell receptor beta chains drawn from one sample of a study of blood T cell repertoires in COVID-19. This table comes from immunoSEQ multiplex PCR, and its TCRdb copy is limited to in-frame clones, with some not included. The sample records 63,000 or so clones, around 84% being singletons. Material for sequencing was peripheral blood. The origin of the receptors is a human donor in a cohort sampled during active COVID-19. Both conserved end residues are part of each CDR3. D genes are given only for firm matches. Size tells how often a clone was seen (once, few, many) or the class of an expanded clone, and some rows leave it out.

v_gene: TRBV6-2/TRBV6-3
abundance: .
j_gene: TRBJ2-2
d_gene: .
CDR3aa: CASSIPPGAGELFF
CDR3nt: TGTGCCAGCAGTATTCCCCCCGGGGCCGGGGAGCTGTTTTTT

v_gene: TRBV4-2
abundance: .
j_gene: TRBJ1-6
d_gene: .
CDR3aa: CASSQGTVYNSPLHF
CDR3nt: TGTGCCAGCAGCCAAGGGACAGTTTATAATTCACCCCTCCACTTT

v_gene: TRBV27
abundance: once
j_gene: TRBJ2-7
d_gene: .
CDR3aa: CASSSPGTQIHEQYF
CDR3nt: TGTGCCAGCAGTTCCCCCGGGACACAAATCCACGAGCAGTACTTC

v_gene: TRBV9
abundance: .
j_gene: TRBJ2-2
d_gene: TRBD2
CDR3aa: CASSARGRLAGTGELFF
CDR3nt: TGTGCCAGCAGCGCCCGGGGGAGACTAGCGGGAACCGGGGAGCTGTTTTTT

v_gene: TRBV18
abundance: .
j_gene: TRBJ1-1
d_gene: .
CDR3aa: CASSPNSGETTEAFF
CDR3nt: TGTGCCAGCTCACCAAATTCAGGGGAGACCACTGAAGCTTTCTTT

v_gene: TRBV7-9
abundance: .
j_gene: TRBJ2-7
d_gene: TRBD2
CDR3aa: CASSLGGGRALEQYF
CDR3nt: TGTGCCAGCAGCTTAGGGGGCGGGAGGGCCCTCGAGCAGTACTTC

v_gene: TRBV7-9
abundance: .
j_gene: TRBJ1-1
d_gene: .
CDR3aa: CASSQNTEAFF
CDR3nt: TGTGCCAGCAGCCAGAACACTGAAGCTTTCTTT

v_gene: TRBV5-4
abundance: .
j_gene: TRBJ1-1
d_gene: .
CDR3aa: CASSLALSTEAFF
CDR3nt: TGTGCCAGCAGCTTAGCGCTGTCCACTGAAGCTTTCTTT

v_gene: TRBV5-1
abundance: .
j_gene: TRBJ2-7
d_gene: .
CDR3aa: CASSLEPGNSYEQYF
CDR3nt: TGCGCCAGCAGCTTGGAACCGGGGAATTCCTACGAGCAGTACTTC

v_gene: TRBV28
abundance: .
j_gene: TRBJ2-7
d_gene: TRBD2
CDR3aa: CASSLWREGYDEQYF
CDR3nt: TGTGCCAGCAGTTTGTGGCGGGAGGGCTATGACGAGCAGTACTTC

v_gene: TRBV19
abundance: .
j_gene: TRBJ1-5
d_gene: .
CDR3aa: CASSNAGNQPQHF
CDR3nt: TGTGCCAGTAGTAATGCCGGGAATCAGCCCCAGCATTTT

v_gene: TRBV7-9
abundance: few
j_gene: TRBJ2-7
d_gene: .
CDR3aa: CASSSINEQYF
CDR3nt: TGTGCCAGCAGCTCTATCAACGAGCAGTACTTC

v_gene: TRBV3-1/TRBV3-2
abundance: .
j_gene: TRBJ2-1
d_gene: TRBD2
CDR3aa: CASSQGASGGPISSYNEQFF
CDR3nt: TGTGCCAGCAGCCAAGGGGCTAGCGGGGGCCCGATAAGCTCCTACAATGAGCAGTTCTTC

v_gene: TRBV7-9
abundance: .
j_gene: TRBJ2-3
d_gene: TRBD2
CDR3aa: CASSEPERGATDTQYF
CDR3nt: TGTGCCAGCAGCGAACCCGAGCGGGGGGCCACAGATACGCAGTATTTT

v_gene: TRBV27
abundance: .
j_gene: TRBJ2-7
d_gene: TRBD1
CDR3aa: CASSLSDRAAGHEQYF
CDR3nt: TGTGCCAGCAGTTTATCCGACAGGGCAGCTGGCCACGAGCAGTACTTC

v_gene: TRBV4-1
abundance: .
j_gene: TRBJ2-7
d_gene: TRBD2
CDR3aa: CASSQGPGAGEGEQYF
CDR3nt: TGCGCCAGCAGCCAAGGACCCGGAGCGGGAGAAGGGGAGCAGTACTTC

v_gene: TRBV30
abundance: .
j_gene: TRBJ2-7
d_gene: TRBD1
CDR3aa: CAWSVRQGAPQYF
CDR3nt: TGTGCCTGGAGTGTAAGACAGGGGGCCCCTCAGTACTTC

v_gene: TRBV11-3
abundance: .
j_gene: TRBJ2-2
d_gene: TRBD1
CDR3aa: CASSLDLGTGLTGELFF
CDR3nt: TGTGCCAGCAGCTTAGATCTCGGGACAGGGCTCACCGGGGAGCTGTTTTTT

v_gene: TRBV6-9
abundance: once
j_gene: TRBJ1-5
d_gene: .
CDR3aa: CASSSVPAGPQHF
CDR3nt: TGTGCCAGCAGTTCAGTCCCCGCGGGGCCCCAGCATTTT

v_gene: TRBV6-6
abundance: .
j_gene: TRBJ2-2
d_gene: TRBD1
CDR3aa: CASRSPGQGGTGELFF
CDR3nt: TGTGCCAGCAGGTCCCCGGGACAGGGCGGAACCGGGGAGCTGTTTTTT

v_gene: TRBV5-4
abundance: .
j_gene: TRBJ2-5
d_gene: TRBD2
CDR3aa: CASSLGLAGGPGETQYF
CDR3nt: TGTGCCAGCAGCCTAGGACTAGCGGGAGGGCCGGGGGAGACCCAGTACTTC

v_gene: TRBV7-9
abundance: .
j_gene: TRBJ1-1
d_gene: TRBD1
CDR3aa: CASIIGDRVMNTEAFF
CDR3nt: TGTGCCAGCATAATTGGGGACAGGGTGATGAACACTGAAGCTTTCTTT

v_gene: TRBV5-1
abundance: .
j_gene: TRBJ1-3
d_gene: TRBD1
CDR3aa: CASSFSTGLGIYF
CDR3nt: TGCGCCAGCAGCTTTTCGACAGGGCTTGGAATATATTTT

v_gene: TRBV10-2
abundance: .
j_gene: TRBJ2-7
d_gene: TRBD2
CDR3aa: CASSITGTSVDEQYF
CDR3nt: TGCGCCAGCTCAATTACCGGGACTAGCGTGGACGAGCAGTACTTC

v_gene: TRBV18
abundance: .
j_gene: TRBJ1-1
d_gene: .
CDR3aa: CASSGDTGLGFF
CDR3nt: TGTGCCAGCTCGGGGGACACGGGGTTGGGTTTCTTT

v_gene: TRBV28
abundance: .
j_gene: TRBJ1-1
d_gene: .
CDR3aa: CASSFELQDPEAFF
CDR3nt: TGTGCCAGCAGTTTCGAGCTACAGGATCCTGAAGCTTTCTTT

v_gene: TRBV18
abundance: once
j_gene: TRBJ2-7
d_gene: TRBD2
CDR3aa: CASSRGGRTYEQYF
CDR3nt: TGTGCCAGCTCACGGGGCGGGAGAACCTACGAGCAGTACTTC

v_gene: TRBV6-5
abundance: .
j_gene: TRBJ1-1
d_gene: .
CDR3aa: CASSYSAGKVSEAFF
CDR3nt: TGTGCCAGCAGTTACTCGGCAGGGAAAGTCTCTGAAGCTTTCTTT

v_gene: TRBV25-1
abundance: .
j_gene: TRBJ1-2
d_gene: TRBD1
CDR3aa: CASSVRTGGANYGYTF
CDR3nt: TGTGCCAGCAGTGTTCGGACAGGGGGAGCTAACTATGGCTACACCTTC

v_gene: TRBV6-5
abundance: .
j_gene: TRBJ2-2
d_gene: TRBD2
CDR3aa: CASRGLAYTGELFF
CDR3nt: TGTGCCAGCAGGGGACTAGCGTACACCGGGGAGCTGTTTTTT

v_gene: TRBV6-5
abundance: once
j_gene: TRBJ1-2
d_gene: .
CDR3aa: CASREGGGYTF
CDR3nt: TGTGCCAGCAGGGAGGGAGGCGGCTACACCTTC